This T cell receptor (beta chain) is from a study of PD-1 blockade in classical Hodgkin lymphoma. Study results and caveats: Repertoires differed for reasons still undefined, possibly disease activity or prior therapy.

V was trimmed by 5 bases and J by 3 bases, leaving 12 bases between them. Germline V lookup: CDR1 SGHVS, CDR2 FQNEAQ. This CDR3 spans 14 amino acids. All patients relapsed after autologous stem cell transplantation, and brentuximab vedotin exposure varied. In the case of this clone: As yet, its antigen is unknown.

Measured with immunoSEQ multiplex PCR; TCRdb has only the in-frame clones, and not every one. Of about 98,000 clones in the sample, 80% to 95% are singletons; the top ten hold 2.5% to 3.5%. The sequence was obtained from a human donor with classical Hodgkin lymphoma. Specimen: peripheral blood mononuclear cells (PBMCs), collected at baseline. The V call is TRBV7-8, the J call TRBJ2-3, with a possible D match to TRBD1 (5 bases). In nucleotides, the CDR3 is TGTGCCAGCAGCCTCCTTAGGGGAACAGATACGCAGTATTTT. This encodes CASSLLRGTDTQYF.